This T cell receptor beta chain was recovered during a study of ipilimumab plus nivolumab after autologous stem cell transplantation. V was trimmed by 5 bases and J by 6 bases, leaving 11 bases between them. The CDR3 contains 11 residues. Germline loops: CDR1 SQVTM, CDR2 ANQGSEA. Produced via immunoSEQ multiplex PCR; TCRdb's table is partial and in-frame only. Here the sample spans about 15,000 clones, around 68% being singletons. The chain employs TRBV29-1 and TRBJ2-7; a possible D gene is TRBD1 (5 bases). The specimen comprised PBMCs, sampled in a trial of ipilimumab plus nivolumab as post-transplant consolidation. This clonotype originated in a male donor with diffuse large B-cell lymphoma. The CDR3 sequence is CSVQQGAEQYF. CDR3 coding DNA: TGCAGCGTTCAGCAAGGGGCCGAGCAGTACTTC.